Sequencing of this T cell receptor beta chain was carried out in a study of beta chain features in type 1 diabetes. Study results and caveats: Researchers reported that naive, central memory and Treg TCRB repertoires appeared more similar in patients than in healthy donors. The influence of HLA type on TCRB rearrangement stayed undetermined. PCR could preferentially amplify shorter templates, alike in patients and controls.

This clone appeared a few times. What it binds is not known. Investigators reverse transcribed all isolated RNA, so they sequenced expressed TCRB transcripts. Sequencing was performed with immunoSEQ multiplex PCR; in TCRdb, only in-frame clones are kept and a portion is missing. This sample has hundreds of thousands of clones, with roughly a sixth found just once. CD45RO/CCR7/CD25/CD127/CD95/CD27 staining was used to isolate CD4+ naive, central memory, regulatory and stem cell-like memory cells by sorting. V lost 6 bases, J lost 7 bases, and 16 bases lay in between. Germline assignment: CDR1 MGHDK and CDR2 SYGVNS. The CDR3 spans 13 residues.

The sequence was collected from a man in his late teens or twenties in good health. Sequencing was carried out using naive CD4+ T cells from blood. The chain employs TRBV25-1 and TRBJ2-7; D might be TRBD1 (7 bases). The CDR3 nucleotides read TGTGCCAGCAGGGGGAAGGGGGCGGGAGAGCAGTACTTC. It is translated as CASRGKGAGEQYF.